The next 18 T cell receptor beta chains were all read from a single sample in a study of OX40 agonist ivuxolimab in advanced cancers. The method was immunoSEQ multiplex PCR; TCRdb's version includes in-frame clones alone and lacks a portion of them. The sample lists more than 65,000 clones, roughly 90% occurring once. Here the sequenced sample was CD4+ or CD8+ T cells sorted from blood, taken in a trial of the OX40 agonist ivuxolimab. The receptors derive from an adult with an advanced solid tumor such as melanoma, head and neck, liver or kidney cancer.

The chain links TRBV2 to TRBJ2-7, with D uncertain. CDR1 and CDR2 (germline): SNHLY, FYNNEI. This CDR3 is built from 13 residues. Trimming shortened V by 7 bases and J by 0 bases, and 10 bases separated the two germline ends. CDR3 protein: CASTDGFSYEQYF. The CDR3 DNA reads TGTGCCAGCACCGACGGGTTCTCCTACGAGCAGTACTTC.

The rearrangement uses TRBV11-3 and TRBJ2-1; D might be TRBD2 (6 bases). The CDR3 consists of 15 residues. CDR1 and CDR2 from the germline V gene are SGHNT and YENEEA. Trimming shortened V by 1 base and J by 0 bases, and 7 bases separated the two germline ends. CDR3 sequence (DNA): TGTGCCAGCAGCTTAGTTAGCGGCTCCTACAATGAGCAGTTCTTC. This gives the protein CASSLVSGSYNEQFF.

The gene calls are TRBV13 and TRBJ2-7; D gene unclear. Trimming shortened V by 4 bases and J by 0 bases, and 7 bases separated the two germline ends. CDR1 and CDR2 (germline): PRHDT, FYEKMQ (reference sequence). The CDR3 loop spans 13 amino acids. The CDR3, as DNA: TGTGCCAGCAGCTCCCGCCACTCCTACGAGCAGTACTTC. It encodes CASSSRHSYEQYF. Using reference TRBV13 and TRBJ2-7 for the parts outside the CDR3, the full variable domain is AAGVIQSPRHLIKEKRETATLKCYPIPRHDTVYWYQQGPGQDPQFLISFYEKMQSDKGSIPDRFSAQQFSDYHSELNMSSLELGDSALYFCASSSRHSYEQYFGPGTRLTVT.

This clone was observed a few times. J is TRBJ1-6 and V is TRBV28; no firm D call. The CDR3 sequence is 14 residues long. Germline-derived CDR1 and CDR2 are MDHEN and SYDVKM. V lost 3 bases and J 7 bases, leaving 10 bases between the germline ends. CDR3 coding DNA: TGTGCCAGCAGTTTGGCGGGAAGAAATTCACCCCTCCACTTT. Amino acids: CASSLAGRNSPLHF.

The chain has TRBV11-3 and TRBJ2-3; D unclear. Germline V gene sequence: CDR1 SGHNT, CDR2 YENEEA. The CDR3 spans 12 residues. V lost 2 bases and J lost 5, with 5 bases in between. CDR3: CASSLIGDTQYF. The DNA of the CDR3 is TGTGCCAGCAGCTTAATAGGAGATACGCAGTATTTT.

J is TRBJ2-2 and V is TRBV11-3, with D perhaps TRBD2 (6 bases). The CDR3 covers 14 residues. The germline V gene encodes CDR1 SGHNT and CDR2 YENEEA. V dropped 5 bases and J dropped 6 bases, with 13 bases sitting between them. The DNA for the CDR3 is TGTGCCAGCAGCGTAGGGACTTATCCCGGGGAGCTGTTTTTT. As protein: CASSVGTYPGELFF.

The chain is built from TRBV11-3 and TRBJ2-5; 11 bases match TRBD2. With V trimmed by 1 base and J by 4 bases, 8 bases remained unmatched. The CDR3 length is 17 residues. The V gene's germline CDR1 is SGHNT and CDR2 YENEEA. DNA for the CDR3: TGTGCCAGCAGCTTAGGGCTAGCGGGAGGAAGGGCAGAGACCCAGTACTTC. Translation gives CASSLGLAGGRAETQYF.

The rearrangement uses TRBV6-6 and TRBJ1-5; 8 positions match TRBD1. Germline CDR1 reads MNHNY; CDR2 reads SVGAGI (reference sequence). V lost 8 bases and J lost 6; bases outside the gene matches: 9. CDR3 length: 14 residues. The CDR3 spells CASSPTGEGQPQHF. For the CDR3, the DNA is TGTGCCAGCTCACCGACAGGGGAAGGTCAGCCCCAGCATTTT.

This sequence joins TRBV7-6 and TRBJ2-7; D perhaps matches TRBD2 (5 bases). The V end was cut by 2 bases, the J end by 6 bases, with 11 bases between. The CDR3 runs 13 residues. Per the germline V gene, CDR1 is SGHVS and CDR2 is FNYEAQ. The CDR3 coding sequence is TGTGCCAGCAGCTTAATAGTTGGAGGCGAGCAGTACTTC. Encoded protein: CASSLIVGGEQYF.

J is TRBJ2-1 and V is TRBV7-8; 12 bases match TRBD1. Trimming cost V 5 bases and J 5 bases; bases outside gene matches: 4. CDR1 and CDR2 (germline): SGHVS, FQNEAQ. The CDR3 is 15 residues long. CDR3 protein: CASSPGQGANNEQFF. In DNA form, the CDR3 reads TGTGCCAGCAGCCCGGGACAGGGGGCGAACAATGAGCAGTTCTTC.

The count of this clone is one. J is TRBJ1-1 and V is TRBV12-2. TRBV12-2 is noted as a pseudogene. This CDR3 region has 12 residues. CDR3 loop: CANQTGNTEAFF. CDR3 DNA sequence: TGTGCAAATCAAACCGGGAACACTGAAGCTTTCTTT.

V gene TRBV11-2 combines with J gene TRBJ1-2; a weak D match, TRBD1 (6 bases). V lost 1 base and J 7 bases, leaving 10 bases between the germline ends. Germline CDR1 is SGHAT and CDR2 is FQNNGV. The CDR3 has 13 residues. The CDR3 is CASSLVGGLGYTF. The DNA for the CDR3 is TGTGCCAGCAGCTTAGTCGGGGGGCTTGGCTACACCTTC.

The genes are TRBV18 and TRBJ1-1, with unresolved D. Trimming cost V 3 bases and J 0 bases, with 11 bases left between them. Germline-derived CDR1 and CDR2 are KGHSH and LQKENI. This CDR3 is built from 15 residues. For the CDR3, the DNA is TGTGCCAGCTCACCGAGAGAAGTGATGAACACTGAAGCTTTCTTT. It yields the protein CASSPREVMNTEAFF.

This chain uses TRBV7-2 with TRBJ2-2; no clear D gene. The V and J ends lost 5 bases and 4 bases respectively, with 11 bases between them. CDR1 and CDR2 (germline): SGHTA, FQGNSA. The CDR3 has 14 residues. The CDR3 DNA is TGTGCCAGCAGCAAAGATTATAGCACCGGGGAGCTGTTTTTT. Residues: CASSKDYSTGELFF.

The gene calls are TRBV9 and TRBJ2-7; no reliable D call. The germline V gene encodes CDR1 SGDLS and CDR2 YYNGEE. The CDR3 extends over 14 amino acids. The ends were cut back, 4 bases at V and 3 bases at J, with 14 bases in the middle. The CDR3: CASSSVGGLYEQYF. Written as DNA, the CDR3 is TGTGCCAGCAGCTCAGTGGGCGGTCTCTACGAGCAGTACTTC.

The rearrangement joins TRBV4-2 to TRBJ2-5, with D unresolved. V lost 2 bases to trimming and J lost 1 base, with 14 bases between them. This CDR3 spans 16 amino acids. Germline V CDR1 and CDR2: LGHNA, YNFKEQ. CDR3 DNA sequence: TGTGCCAGCAGCCAACTCCCCGGACGGTTCCAAGAGACCCAGTACTTC. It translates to CASSQLPGRFQETQYF.

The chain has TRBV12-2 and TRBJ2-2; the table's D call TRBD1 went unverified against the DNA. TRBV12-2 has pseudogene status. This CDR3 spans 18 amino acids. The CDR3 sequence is CASRLTKTGGPNTGELFF. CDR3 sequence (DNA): TGTGCAAGTCGCTTAACCAAAACAGGGGGACCGAACACCGGGGAGCTGTTTTTT.

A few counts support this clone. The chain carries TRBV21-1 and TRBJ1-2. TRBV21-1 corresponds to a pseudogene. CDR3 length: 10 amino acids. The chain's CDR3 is CASSRYGYTF. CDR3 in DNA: TGTGCCAGCAGCAGGTATGGCTACACCTTC.